These 9 T cell receptor beta chains came from one sample sequenced in a study of CD8 T cells in ankylosing spondylitis. One entry per CDR3 protein, called by TCRdb with MiXCR from the 5' RACE reads. The sample records 200,000 to 250,000 distinct CDR3 sequences, around a quarter being singletons. Sequencing used blood, either unsorted or a sorted T cell fraction (not recorded which). All receptors come from a male donor with ankylosing spondylitis or in good health (not recorded which).

This sequence joins TRBV6-5 and TRBJ1-4; D unclear. V shed 2 bases and J shed 3 bases, with 7 bases lying between them. This CDR3 contains 14 residues. Germline V gene lookup returns CDR1 MNHEY and CDR2 SVGAGI. The CDR3 loop is CASSYRESNEKLFF. In DNA, the CDR3 is TGTGCCAGCAGTTACCGGGAATCTAATGAAAAACTGTTTTTT.

The chain has TRBV23-1 and TRBJ2-2; 7 bases are a match to TRBD1. Being an ORF, TRBV23-1 has a function that is uncertain. V dropped 0 bases and J dropped 4; count of bases not matched to a gene: 5. The CDR3 contains 16 residues. CDR3 DNA sequence: TGCGCCAGCAGTCAATCGCAGGGACAGAGCACCGGGGAGCTGTTTTTT. Protein: CASSQSQGQSTGELFF.

This rearrangement joins TRBV6-1 to TRBJ1-1; TRBD1 aligns across 7 bases. CDR3 length: 16 amino acids. Germline lookup yields CDR1 MNHNS and CDR2 SASEGT. After removal of 7 bases from V and 0 bases from J, the junction contained 11 bases not matched to a gene. The CDR3 DNA reads as TGTGCCAGCACCATAACAGGGGCGGCGGTGAACACTGAAGCTTTCTTT. The encoded protein is CASTITGAAVNTEAFF.

This clonotype was seen at least ten times. The chain has TRBV7-8 and TRBJ2-7, with D unclear. The CDR3 length is 14 residues. The germline V and J ends were trimmed by 3 bases and 6 bases, with 15 bases remaining between them. Germline V gene data show CDR1 as SGHVS and CDR2 as FQNEAQ. The CDR3 coding sequence is TGTGCCAGCAGCTTCTCCAGTGCTCCGTCCGAGCAGTACTTC. It specifies CASSFSSAPSEQYF.

This clonotype has just a few counts. The chain couples TRBV29-1 to TRBJ2-3; D possibly corresponds to TRBD2 (7 bases). Germline values: CDR1 SQVTM, CDR2 ANQGSEA. The CDR3 has 16 amino acids. V shed 7 bases and J shed 0 bases, with 20 bases lying between them. CDR3 DNA: TGCAGCGCCAGGGGATGGAGCGGGGAAAGCACAGATACGCAGTATTTT. This encodes CSARGWSGESTDTQYF.

There are many counts of this clonotype. The rearrangement links TRBV7-2 to TRBJ2-7; D may be TRBD2 (6 bases). The germline CDR1 and CDR2 sequences are SGHTA and FQGNSA. Trimming removed 5 bases at V and 1 base at J, with 12 bases between. The CDR3 is made up of 14 amino acids. The CDR3: CASSRTTGSYEQYF. In DNA, the CDR3 is TGTGCCAGCAGCCGGACTACGGGATCCTACGAGCAGTACTTC.

This clonotype was counted at least ten times. The CDR3 is CASTTSGRSNTGELFF. The CDR3 nucleotides are TGTGCCAGCACGACTAGCGGGAGGTCTAACACCGGGGAGCTGTTTTTT. This rearrangement joins TRBV27 to TRBJ2-2; 13 bases agree with TRBD2. Per the germline V gene, CDR1 is MNHEY and CDR2 is SMNVEV (reference sequence). The CDR3 totals 16 residues. Trimming cost V 7 bases and J 2 bases; bases outside gene matches: 4.

This clonotype was recorded a few times. The chain has TRBV12-3 or TRBV12-4 and TRBJ2-2; D call uncertain. Between the trimmed V and J ends, which lost 3 bases and 3 bases, there was a span of 11 bases. This CDR3 comprises 15 residues. The CDR3 region is CASSFGLIDTGELFF. DNA for the CDR3: TGTGCCAGCAGTTTTGGCCTCATCGACACCGGGGAGCTGTTTTTT.

In its sample, this clonotype was seen many times. V usage is TRBV18 and J usage is TRBJ2-4; D is unresolved. V gave up 6 bases and J gave up 0 bases, with 12 bases separating them. The CDR3 runs 15 residues. CDR1 is KGHSH, CDR2 LQKENI, per germline. The CDR3 protein is CASSTGVGAKNIQYF. DNA of the CDR3: TGTGCCAGCTCTACCGGTGTGGGAGCCAAAAACATTCAGTACTTC.